The T cell receptor beta chain described here comes from a study of T cell clusters in autoimmune cytopenias. TRB rearrangements were amplified by touch-down multiplex PCR with mixed TRB-A/B primers. TCRdb reprocessed the multiplex PCR reads; each CDR3 protein has one entry and no DNA is given. The sample table includes around 7,000 distinct CDR3 sequences. TRB was amplified from 250 ng of peripheral blood genomic DNA per sample. There are 19 residues in the CDR3. Germline V lookup: CDR1 MNHEY, CDR2 SMNVEV (reference sequence). These same data were also listed under a study on T cell repertoires in aging, cancer and after chemotherapy. As that study records: Repeat sampling of healthy donors over several months to years showed clear clonal overlap. Rebound thymic output was suggested by rising median generation probability during chemotherapy in each cancer cohort.

This TCR was sampled from a human donor in good health. The material sequenced was peripheral blood. The V and J genes are TRBV27 and TRBJ2-4; the D call of TRBD2 rests on TCRdb alone, since no DNA is present to check it. The CDR3 is CASRPLAGSDSGAKNIQYF.